This T cell receptor beta chain was identified in a study of T cell responses to AZD1222 COVID-19 vaccine. V lost 4 bases to trimming and J lost 0 bases, with 7 bases between them. The CDR3 loop spans 13 amino acids. Per the germline V gene, CDR1 is SGHNT and CDR2 is YYREEE (reference sequence). This clone was seen a handful of times. Clones were read by immunoSEQ multiplex PCR, and TCRdb kept only the in-frame ones, dropping some. The sample consists of more than 80,000 clones, around 90% of them appearing once. Sample: peripheral blood, taken on day 0 of AZD1222 vaccination. The receptor was isolated from an adult in good health. V is TRBV5-4 and J is TRBJ1-1; D is unclear. CDR3 nucleotides: TGTGCCAGCAGCGCCCCAATGAACACTGAAGCTTTCTTT. It encodes CASSAPMNTEAFF.